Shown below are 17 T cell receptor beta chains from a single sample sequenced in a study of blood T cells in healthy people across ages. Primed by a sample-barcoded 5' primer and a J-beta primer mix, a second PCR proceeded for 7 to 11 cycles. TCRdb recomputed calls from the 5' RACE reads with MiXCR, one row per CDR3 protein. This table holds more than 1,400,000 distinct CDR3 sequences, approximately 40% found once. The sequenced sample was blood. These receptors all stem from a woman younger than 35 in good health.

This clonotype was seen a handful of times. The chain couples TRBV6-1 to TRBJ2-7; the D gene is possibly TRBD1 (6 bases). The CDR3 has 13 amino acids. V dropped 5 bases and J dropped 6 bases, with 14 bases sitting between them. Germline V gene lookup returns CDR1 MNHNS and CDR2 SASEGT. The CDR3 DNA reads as TGTGCCAGCAGTCCCGGGACATTTAGCGAGCAGTACTTC. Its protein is CASSPGTFSEQYF.

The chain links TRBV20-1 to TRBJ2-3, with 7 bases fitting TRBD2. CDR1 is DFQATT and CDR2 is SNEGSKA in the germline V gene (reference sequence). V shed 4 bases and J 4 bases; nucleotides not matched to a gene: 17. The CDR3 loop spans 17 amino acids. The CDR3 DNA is TGCAGTGCTAAGGATGAGCGGGGCAGTTCAGGATCAGATACGCAGTATTTT. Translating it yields CSAKDERGSSGSDTQYF.

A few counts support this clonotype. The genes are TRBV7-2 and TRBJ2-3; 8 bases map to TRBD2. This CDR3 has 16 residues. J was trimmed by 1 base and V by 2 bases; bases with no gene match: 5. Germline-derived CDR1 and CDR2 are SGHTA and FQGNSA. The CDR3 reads CASSLLPTSGTDTQYF. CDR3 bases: TGTGCCAGCAGCTTACTTCCGACTAGCGGCACAGATACGCAGTATTTT.

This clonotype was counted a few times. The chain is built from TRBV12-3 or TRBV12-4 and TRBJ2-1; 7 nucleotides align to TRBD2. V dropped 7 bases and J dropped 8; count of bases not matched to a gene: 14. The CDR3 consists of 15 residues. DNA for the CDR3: TGTGCCAGCACCCCTGCGGGAGCAGTGGTAGATGAGCAGTTCTTC. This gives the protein CASTPAGAVVDEQFF.

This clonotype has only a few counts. CDR3 nucleotides: TGTGCCAGCAGCCTCAGACCCCAGGGGAACACTGAAGCTTTCTTT. Translation: CASSLRPQGNTEAFF. The rearrangement links TRBV7-9 to TRBJ1-1; TRBD1 is a possible D gene (5 bases). Per germline, CDR1 SEHNR and CDR2 FQNEAQ (reference sequence). The V gene lost 5 bases and the J gene lost 1 base, with 14 bases spanning the gap. The CDR3 sequence is 15 residues long.

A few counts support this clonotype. CDR3 loop: CAWGGLSYEQYF. Written as DNA, the CDR3 is TGTGCCTGGGGGGGGCTCTCCTACGAGCAGTACTTC. The rearrangement uses TRBV30 and TRBJ2-7; D is tentatively TRBD1 or TRBD2 (6 bases each). Germline CDR1 GTSNPN, CDR2 SVGIG (reference sequence). The length of the CDR3 is 12 residues. Trimming removed 5 bases at V and 0 bases at J, with 8 bases between.

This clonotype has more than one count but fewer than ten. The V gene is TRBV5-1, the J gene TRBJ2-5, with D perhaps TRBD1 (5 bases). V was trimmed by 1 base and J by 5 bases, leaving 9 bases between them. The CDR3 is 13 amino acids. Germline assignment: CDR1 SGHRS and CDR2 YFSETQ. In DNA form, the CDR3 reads TGCGCCAGCAGCTTGTCAGGGTTGGAGACCCAGTACTTC. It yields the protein CASSLSGLETQYF.

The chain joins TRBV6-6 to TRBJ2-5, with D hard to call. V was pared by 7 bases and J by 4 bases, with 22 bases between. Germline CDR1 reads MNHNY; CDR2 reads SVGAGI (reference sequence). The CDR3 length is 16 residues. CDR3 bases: TGTGCCAGCAATCCCGGCTACGGTGGCTACGGAGAGACCCAGTACTTC. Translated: CASNPGYGGYGETQYF.

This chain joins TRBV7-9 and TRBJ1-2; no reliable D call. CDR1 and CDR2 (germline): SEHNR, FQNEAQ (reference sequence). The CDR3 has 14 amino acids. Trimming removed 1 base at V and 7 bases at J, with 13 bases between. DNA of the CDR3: TGTGCCAGCAGCTTAGACGACGGGTGGGGTGGCTACACCTTC. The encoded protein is CASSLDDGWGGYTF.

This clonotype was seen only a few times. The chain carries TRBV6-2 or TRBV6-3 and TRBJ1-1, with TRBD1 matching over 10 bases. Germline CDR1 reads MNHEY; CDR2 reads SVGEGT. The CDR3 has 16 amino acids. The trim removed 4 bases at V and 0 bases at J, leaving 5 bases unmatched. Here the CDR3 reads CASSWTGGAMNTEAFF. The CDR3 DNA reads TGTGCCAGCAGTTGGACAGGGGGTGCAATGAACACTGAAGCTTTCTTT.

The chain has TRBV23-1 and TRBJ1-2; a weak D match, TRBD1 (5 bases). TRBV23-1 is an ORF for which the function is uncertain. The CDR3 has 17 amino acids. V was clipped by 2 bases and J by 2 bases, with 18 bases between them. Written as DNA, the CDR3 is TGCGCCAGCAGTCAAGCTGGGGCACGAAAAGCCAACTATGGCTACACCTTC. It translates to CASSQAGARKANYGYTF.

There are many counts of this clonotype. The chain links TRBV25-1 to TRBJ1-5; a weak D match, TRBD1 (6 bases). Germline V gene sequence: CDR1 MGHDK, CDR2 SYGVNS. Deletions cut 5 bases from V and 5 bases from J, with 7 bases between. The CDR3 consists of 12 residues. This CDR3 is CASSQGYQPQHF. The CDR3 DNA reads TGTGCCAGCAGTCAGGGGTATCAGCCCCAGCATTTT.

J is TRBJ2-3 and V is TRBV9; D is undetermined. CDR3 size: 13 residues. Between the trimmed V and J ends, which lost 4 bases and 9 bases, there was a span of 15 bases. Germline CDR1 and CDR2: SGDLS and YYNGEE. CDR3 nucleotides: TGTGCCAGCAGCCCCCAGACCCTGCGGACGCAGTATTTT. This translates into CASSPQTLRTQYF.

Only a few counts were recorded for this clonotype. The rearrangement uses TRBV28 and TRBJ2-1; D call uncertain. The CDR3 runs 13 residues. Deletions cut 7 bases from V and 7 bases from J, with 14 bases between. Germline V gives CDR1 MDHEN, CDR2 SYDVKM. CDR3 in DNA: TGTGCCAGCACGGCTGGAAGAGATAATGAGCAGTTCTTC. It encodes CASTAGRDNEQFF. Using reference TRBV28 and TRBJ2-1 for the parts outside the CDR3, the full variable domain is DVKVTQSSRYLVKRTGEKVFLECVQDMDHENMFWYRQDPGLGLRLIYFSYDVKMKEKGDIPEGYSVSREKKERFSLILESASTNQTSMYLCASTAGRDNEQFFGPGTRLTVL.

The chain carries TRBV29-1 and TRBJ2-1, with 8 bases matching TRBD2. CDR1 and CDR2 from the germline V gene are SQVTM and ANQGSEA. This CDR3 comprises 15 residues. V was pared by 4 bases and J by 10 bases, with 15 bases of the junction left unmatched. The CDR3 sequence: CSVVPRGVPRQEQFF. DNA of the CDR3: TGCAGCGTTGTGCCGCGGGGGGTGCCAAGACAGGAGCAGTTCTTC.

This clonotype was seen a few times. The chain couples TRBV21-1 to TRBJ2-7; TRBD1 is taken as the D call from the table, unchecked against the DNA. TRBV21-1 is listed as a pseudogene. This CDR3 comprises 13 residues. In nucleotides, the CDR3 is TGTGCCCTCAGGGGGTCATGCCGCTACGAGCAGTACTTC. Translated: CALRGSCRYEQYF.

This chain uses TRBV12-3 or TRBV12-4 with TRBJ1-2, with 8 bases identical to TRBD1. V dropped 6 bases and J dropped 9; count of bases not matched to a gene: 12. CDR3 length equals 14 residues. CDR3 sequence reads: CASSPGQVGESYTF. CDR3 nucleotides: TGTGCCAGCAGCCCGGGACAGGTGGGAGAGAGCTACACCTTC.